This T cell receptor beta chain was identified in a study of molecular identifiers for immune sequencing clone quantification (dated 2018 in TCRdb). Background on the whole study: For a replicate experiment, the RNA from either around 20,000 or 100,000 naive CD8 T cells was divided into five aliquots, and four of those aliquots went on to sequencing. The study was a methods study using CD8 T cells to benchmark molecular-identifier clustering-based TCR repertoire sequencing (MIDCIRS) and TCR RNA copy counting.

Library prep was done by PCR. TCRdb shows the sequencer as Illumina HiSeq 4000. Bulk TCR libraries were made following a previously described method, with the TCR primers given in Table S5. Total RNA was purified with the Qiagen AllPrep DNA/RNA kit. Reads from multiple sequencing runs of the same library were pooled before analysis. The original methods were these. Reads were retained only if an exact TCR constant sequence was present, and the retained reads were trimmed to 150 nt and grouped according to their 12-nt molecular barcodes. Reads within each barcode group were sub-clustered using a 15% Levenshtein threshold, and quality-weighted consensus sequences were constructed for each RNA molecule. Non-functional sequences were removed, as were lower-count sequences one edit away from another. On the basis of fitting two negative binomial distributions, barcode sub-clusters with fewer than 20% of the maximum read count were discarded. TCRdb reprocessed the public reads (quality trimming at Q25 with fastp, clone calling with MiXCR) and kept in-frame beta chains. Rows with a matching CDR3 protein are joined into one entry that keeps the most common DNA and genes. TCRdb's processing, not the authors' own work, is the source of the V and J calls. This sample comprises about 510,000 distinct CDR3 sequences, over 20% of them detected only once. The ten largest make up 0.7% to 1% of the sample.

This clonotype was found many times. The target of this receptor is not known. It has no much larger one-base neighbor in the sample; base qualities were not kept. Broad study findings and their caveats: When barcode sub-clustering was omitted, TCR diversity was inflated by chimeric consensus sequences, with chimeras reaching as high as 47%. Modeling gave around 3 recovered TCR RNA copies per cell versus around 10 by digital PCR, implying about 30% capture efficiency. Naive libraries contained spiked-in Jurkat TCR RNA (approximately nine copies' worth), which is not part of the donor repertoire. Clones above 20 RNA copies held over 99% of molecules in CMV-specific effector cells but under 1% in naive cells. Highly expanded clone sizes could be underestimated because identical TCR molecules may share a barcode. Spiked-in Jurkat TCR RNA equivalent to a single cell was reported to be detectable even among approximately 1.1 million naive CD8 T cells.

Naive CD8 T cell libraries were made from around 18,000 to 910,000 sorted cells using 10%, 30% or 50% of purified RNA. Naive CD8 T cells were FACS-sorted as CD8+CD4-CCR7+CD45RA+ on a BD FACSAria II into RLT Plus buffer. Nine to eleven TCR copies' worth of Jurkat RNA were spiked into roughly 17,000-1,100,000 naive CD8 T cell samples to test detection sensitivity. Enrichment of CD8 T cells was performed with RosetteSep CD8+ T Cell Enrichment Cocktail and Ficoll-Paque, after which ACK red cell lysis was carried out. The sample consisted of naive CD8+ T cells from blood, with Jurkat cell RNA spiked in. This sample's cell subset or site label indicates: FACS-sorted CD8+CD4-CCR7+CD45RA+ naive T cells. The sequence derives from a human donor in good health. Some libraries in this study had Jurkat cell RNA spiked in.

In nucleotides, the sequence is TGTGCCAGCAGCCACCGTCCGGAGGATAACAATTCACCCCTCCACTTT. Its translation is CASSHRPEDNNSPLHF. Recombination connected TRBV7-9 to TRBJ1-6; the D gene assignment is ambiguous. Relative to germline, V is 5 bases shorter and J is 7 bases shorter, with 18 bases between their ends. Taken from cysteine to phenylalanine, the CDR3 has 16 residues. Of the read, only the CDR3 DNA is kept; its 48 bases are in frame from base 1. CDR1 and CDR2 (SEHNR, FQNEAQ) derive from the germline V gene (reference sequence).